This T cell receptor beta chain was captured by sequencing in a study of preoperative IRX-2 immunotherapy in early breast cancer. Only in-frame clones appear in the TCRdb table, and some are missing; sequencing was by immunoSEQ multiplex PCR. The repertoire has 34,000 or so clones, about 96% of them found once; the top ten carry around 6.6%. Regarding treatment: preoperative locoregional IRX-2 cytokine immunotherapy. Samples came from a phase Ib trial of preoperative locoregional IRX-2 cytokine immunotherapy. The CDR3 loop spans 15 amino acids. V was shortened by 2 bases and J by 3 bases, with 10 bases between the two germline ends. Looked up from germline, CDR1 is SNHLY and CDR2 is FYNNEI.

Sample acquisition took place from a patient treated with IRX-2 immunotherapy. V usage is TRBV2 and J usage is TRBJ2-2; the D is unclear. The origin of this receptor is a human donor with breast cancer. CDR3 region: CASSELSSYTGELFF. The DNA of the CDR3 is TGTGCCAGCAGTGAATTGTCCTCTTACACCGGGGAGCTGTTTTTT. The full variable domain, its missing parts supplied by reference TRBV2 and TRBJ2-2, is EPEVTQTPSHQVTQMGQEVILRCVPISNHLYFYWYRQILGQKVEFLVSFYNNEISEKSEIFDDQFSVERPDGSNFTLKIRSTKLEDSAMYFCASSELSSYTGELFFGEGSRLTVL.